The 15 T cell receptor beta chains given below trace back to one sample, sequenced in a study of monozygotic twins with inflammatory bowel disease. With the 5' RACE reads reprocessed, TCRdb shows one record per CDR3 protein and no DNA. Its table lists 150,000 to 200,000 distinct CDR3 sequences. Sequencing was done on a sample of blood. The receptors were sampled from a human donor with ulcerative colitis or Crohn's disease, or a healthy co-twin of an affected twin (not recorded which).

The chain combines TRBV12-3 or TRBV12-4 with TRBJ2-1; there is no DNA to check the TCRdb D call of TRBD2. This CDR3 spans 15 amino acids. CDR3 sequence reads: CASSPGLGVYNEQFF.

This chain links TRBV30 with TRBJ2-7; lacking DNA, the TRBD1 call made by TCRdb goes unchecked. CDR3 size: 16 residues. Germline values: CDR1 GTSNPN, CDR2 SVGIG (reference sequence). CDR3 region: CAWIIWGDRGSYEQYF. The full variable domain, in which reference TRBV30 and TRBJ2-7 provide the parts outside the CDR3, is SQTIHQWPATLVQPVGSPLSLECTVEGTSNPNLYWYRQAAGRGLQLLFYSVGIGQISSEVPQNLSASRPQDRQFILSSKKLLLSDSGFYLCAWIIWGDRGSYEQYFGPGTRLTVT.

This sequence joins TRBV30 and TRBJ2-7. Germline V gene sequence: CDR1 GTSNPN, CDR2 SVGIG (reference sequence). CDR3 length: 15 residues. CDR3 amino acids: CAWSVLGGTPYEQYF.

The gene calls are TRBV27 and TRBJ2-1; the D call of TRBD1 rests on TCRdb alone, since no DNA is present to check it. The CDR3 extends over 15 amino acids. The V gene's germline CDR1 is MNHEY and CDR2 SMNVEV (reference sequence). This CDR3 is CASGPERGRYNEQFF.

The CDR3 here is CASSGVEGNYGYTF. This chain links TRBV12-3 or TRBV12-4 with TRBJ1-2. The CDR3 loop spans 14 amino acids.

The gene calls are TRBV5-4 and TRBJ1-1. This CDR3 has 13 amino acids. Looked up from germline, CDR1 is SGHNT and CDR2 is YYREEE (reference sequence). The CDR3 is CASSFRGRTEAFF.

The CDR3 region is CASSEAYEQYF. The genes are TRBV25-1 and TRBJ2-7. This CDR3 has 11 residues. Germline values: CDR1 MGHDK, CDR2 SYGVNS.

This chain uses TRBV7-2 with TRBJ2-7; the TRBD1 assignment by TCRdb is unverifiable without DNA. The CDR3 covers 16 residues. Germline loops: CDR1 SGHTA, CDR2 FQGNSA. CDR3 region: CASSHMGQGGPYEQYF.

The chain employs TRBV4-3 and TRBJ1-1. This CDR3 comprises 18 residues. The germline V gene encodes CDR1 LGHNA and CDR2 YSLEER. The CDR3 here is CASSQDLPTTGRNTEAFF.

The chain uses TRBV7-2 and TRBJ2-3; with no DNA, the TCRdb D assignment of TRBD1 cannot be verified. CDR1 and CDR2 from the germline V gene are SGHTA and FQGNSA. This CDR3 has 15 residues. The CDR3 sequence: CASSSGQVSTDTQYF.

The chain is built from TRBV20-1 and TRBJ2-5; TCRdb proposes TRBD2, but this gene call is untestable without DNA. The germline CDR1 and CDR2 sequences are DFQATT and SNEGSKA (reference sequence). The CDR3 consists of 12 residues. CDR3 region: CSCPSGQETQYF.

The chain couples TRBV20-1 to TRBJ1-3. CDR1 is DFQATT and CDR2 is SNEGSKA in the germline V gene (reference sequence). CDR3 size: 13 residues. This CDR3 is CSARGGTGNTIYF.

The chain employs TRBV20-1 and TRBJ1-6; checking the TCRdb D call of TRBD1 is not possible without DNA. Germline values: CDR1 DFQATT, CDR2 SNEGSKA (reference sequence). The CDR3 covers 14 residues. The CDR3 sequence: CSAMRETGGSPLHF.

The V call is TRBV19, the J call TRBJ1-2; there is no DNA to check the TCRdb D call of TRBD1. The CDR3 sequence is 14 residues long. The germline V gene has CDR1 LNHDA and CDR2 SQIVND (reference sequence). This CDR3 is CASTSPAAKRGYTF.

J is TRBJ2-7 and V is TRBV7-3; TCRdb designates TRBD2, a call that cannot be tested without DNA. Per the germline V gene, CDR1 is SGHTA and CDR2 is FQGTGA. The CDR3 runs 13 residues. The CDR3 region is CASLAGGLYEQYF. Supplemented by reference TRBV7-3 and TRBJ2-7, the full variable domain reads GAGVSQTPSNKVTEKGKYVELRCDPISGHTALYWYRQSLGQGPEFLIYFQGTGAADDSGLPNDRFFAVRPEGSVSTLKIQRTERGDSAVYLCASLAGGLYEQYFGPGTRLTVT.